This T cell receptor beta chain was identified in a study of CD8+CD57+ T cells in acquired aplastic anemia. Sequencing was done on patients that had shown CD8+CD57+ cell expansion by flow cytometry. Germline-derived CDR1 and CDR2 are SNHLY and FYNNEI. The V and J ends lost 9 bases and 1 base respectively, with 9 bases between them. The CDR3 is 12 residues long. TCR beta VDJ and CDR3 profiling used genomic DNA as template. TCRdb itself ran the reads through MiXCR, one entry per CDR3 protein. The data contain about 120,000 distinct CDR3 sequences, under 60% of them singletons. The sequence was obtained from a human donor with aplastic anemia. Sequences were obtained from sorted CD4+, CD8+, or CD8+CD57+ T cells (not recorded which) from PBMCs. J is TRBJ2-5 and V is TRBV2, with D perhaps matching TRBD1 (6 bases). The CDR3 reads CARTGRQETQYF. The CDR3 nucleotides read TGTGCCAGGACAGGACGCCAAGAGACCCAGTACTTC.